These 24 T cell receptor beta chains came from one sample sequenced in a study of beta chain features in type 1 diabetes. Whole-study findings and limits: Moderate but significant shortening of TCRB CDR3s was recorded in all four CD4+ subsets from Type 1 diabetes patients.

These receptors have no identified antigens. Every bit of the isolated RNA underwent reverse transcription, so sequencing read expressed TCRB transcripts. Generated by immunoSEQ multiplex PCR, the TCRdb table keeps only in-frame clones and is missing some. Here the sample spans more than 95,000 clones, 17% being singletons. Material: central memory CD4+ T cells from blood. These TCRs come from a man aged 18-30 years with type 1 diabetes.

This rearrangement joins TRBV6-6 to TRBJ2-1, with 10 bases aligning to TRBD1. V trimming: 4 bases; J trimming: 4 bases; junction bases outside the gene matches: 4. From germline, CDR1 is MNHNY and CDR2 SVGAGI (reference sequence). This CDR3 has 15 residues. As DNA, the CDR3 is TGTGCCAGCAGTTCGACAGGGGGCCCTTACAATGAGCAGTTCTTC. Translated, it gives CASSSTGGPYNEQFF.

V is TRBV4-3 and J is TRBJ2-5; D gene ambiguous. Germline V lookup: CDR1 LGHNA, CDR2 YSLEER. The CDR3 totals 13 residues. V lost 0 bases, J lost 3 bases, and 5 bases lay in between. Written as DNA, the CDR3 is TGCGCCAGCAGCCAAGATTTGGAAGAGACCCAGTACTTC. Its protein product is CASSQDLEETQYF.

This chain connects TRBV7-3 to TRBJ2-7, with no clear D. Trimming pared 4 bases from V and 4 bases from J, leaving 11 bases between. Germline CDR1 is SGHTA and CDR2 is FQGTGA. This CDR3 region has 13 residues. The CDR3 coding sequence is TGTGCCAGCAGCTCCGGGCTGGGATACGAGCAGTACTTC. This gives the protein CASSSGLGYEQYF. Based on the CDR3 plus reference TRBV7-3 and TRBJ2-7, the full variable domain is GAGVSQTPSNKVTEKGKYVELRCDPISGHTALYWYRQSLGQGPEFLIYFQGTGAADDSGLPNDRFFAVRPEGSVSTLKIQRTERGDSAVYLCASSSGLGYEQYFGPGTRLTVT.

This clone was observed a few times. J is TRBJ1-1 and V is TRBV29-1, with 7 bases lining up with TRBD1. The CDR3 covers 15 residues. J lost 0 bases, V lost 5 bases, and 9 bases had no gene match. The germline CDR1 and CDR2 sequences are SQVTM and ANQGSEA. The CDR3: CSVSPGGVVNTEAFF. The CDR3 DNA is TGCAGCGTTAGTCCAGGGGGAGTGGTGAACACTGAAGCTTTCTTT. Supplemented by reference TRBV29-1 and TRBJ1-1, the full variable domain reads SAVISQKPSRDICQRGTSLTIQCQVDSQVTMMFWYRQQPGQSLTLIATANQGSEATYESGFVIDKFPISRPNLTFSTLTVSNMSPEDSSIYLCSVSPGGVVNTEAFFGQGTRLTVV.

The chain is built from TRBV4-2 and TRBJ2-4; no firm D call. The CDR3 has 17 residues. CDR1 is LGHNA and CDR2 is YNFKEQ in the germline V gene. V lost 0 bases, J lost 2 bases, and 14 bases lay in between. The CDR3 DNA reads TGTGCCAGCAGCCAAGAGGGCGTTGCAGAGACCAAAAACATTCAGTACTTC. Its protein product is CASSQEGVAETKNIQYF.

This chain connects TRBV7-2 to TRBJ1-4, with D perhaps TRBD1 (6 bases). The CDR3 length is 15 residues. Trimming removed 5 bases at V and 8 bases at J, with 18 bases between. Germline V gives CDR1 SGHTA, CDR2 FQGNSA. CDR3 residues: CASSPGQGIGEKLFF. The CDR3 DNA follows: TGTGCCAGCAGCCCGGGGCAGGGGATTGGCGAAAAACTGTTTTTT.

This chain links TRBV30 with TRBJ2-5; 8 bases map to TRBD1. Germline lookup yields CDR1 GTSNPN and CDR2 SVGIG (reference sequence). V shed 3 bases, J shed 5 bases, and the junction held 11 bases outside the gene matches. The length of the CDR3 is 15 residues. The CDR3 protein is CAWRTFQGAGETQYF. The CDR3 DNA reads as TGTGCCTGGAGGACCTTCCAGGGGGCCGGGGAGACCCAGTACTTC.

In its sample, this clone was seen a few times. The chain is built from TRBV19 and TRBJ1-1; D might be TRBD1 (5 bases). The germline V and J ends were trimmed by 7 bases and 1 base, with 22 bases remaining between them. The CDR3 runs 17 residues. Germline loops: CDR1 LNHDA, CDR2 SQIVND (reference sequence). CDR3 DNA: TGTGCCAGTACCCATTCCCCCGGGGGGTTGGCGAACACTGAAGCTTTCTTT. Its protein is CASTHSPGGLANTEAFF. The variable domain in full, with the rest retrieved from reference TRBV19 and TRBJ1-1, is DGGITQSPKYLFRKEGQNVTLSCEQNLNHDAMYWYRQDPGQGLRLIYYSQIVNDFQKGDIAEGYSVSREKKESFPLTVTSAQKNPTAFYLCASTHSPGGLANTEAFFGQGTRLTVV.

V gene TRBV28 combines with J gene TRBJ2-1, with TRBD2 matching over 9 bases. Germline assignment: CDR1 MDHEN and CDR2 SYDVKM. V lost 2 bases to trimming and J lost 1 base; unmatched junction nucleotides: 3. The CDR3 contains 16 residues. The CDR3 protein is CASSLISGGSYNEQFF. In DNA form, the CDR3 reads TGTGCCAGCAGTTTAATCAGCGGGGGGTCCTACAATGAGCAGTTCTTC.

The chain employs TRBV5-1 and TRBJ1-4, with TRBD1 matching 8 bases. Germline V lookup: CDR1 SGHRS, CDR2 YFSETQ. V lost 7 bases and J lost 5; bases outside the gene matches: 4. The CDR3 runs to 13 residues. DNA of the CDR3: TGCGCCAGCCAGAGGACAGGGAATGAAAAACTGTTTTTT. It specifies CASQRTGNEKLFF.

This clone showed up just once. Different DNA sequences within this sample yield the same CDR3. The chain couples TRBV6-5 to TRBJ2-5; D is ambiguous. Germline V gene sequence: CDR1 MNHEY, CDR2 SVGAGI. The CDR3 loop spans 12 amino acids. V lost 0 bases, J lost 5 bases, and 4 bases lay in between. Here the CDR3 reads CASSYSSETQYF. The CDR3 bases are TGTGCCAGCAGTTACTCGAGCGAGACCCAGTACTTC.

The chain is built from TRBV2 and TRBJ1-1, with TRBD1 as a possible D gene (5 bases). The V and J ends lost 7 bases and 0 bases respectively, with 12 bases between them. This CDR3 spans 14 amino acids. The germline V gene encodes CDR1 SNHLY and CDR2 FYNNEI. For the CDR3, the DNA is TGTGCCAGCAACGCAGGGTTCATGAACACTGAAGCTTTCTTT. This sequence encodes CASNAGFMNTEAFF.

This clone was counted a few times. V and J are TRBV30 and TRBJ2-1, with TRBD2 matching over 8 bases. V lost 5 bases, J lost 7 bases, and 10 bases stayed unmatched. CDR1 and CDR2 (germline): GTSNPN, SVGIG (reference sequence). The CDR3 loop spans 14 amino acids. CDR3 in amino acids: CAWGLGVAGNEQFF. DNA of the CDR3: TGTGCCTGGGGCCTCGGGGTAGCGGGGAATGAGCAGTTCTTC.

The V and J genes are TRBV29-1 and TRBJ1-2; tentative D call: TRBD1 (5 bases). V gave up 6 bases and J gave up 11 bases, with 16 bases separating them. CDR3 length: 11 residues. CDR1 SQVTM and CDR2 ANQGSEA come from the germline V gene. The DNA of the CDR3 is TGCAGCGTAGGGGACTCTGGACCATACACCTTC. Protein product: CSVGDSGPYTF.

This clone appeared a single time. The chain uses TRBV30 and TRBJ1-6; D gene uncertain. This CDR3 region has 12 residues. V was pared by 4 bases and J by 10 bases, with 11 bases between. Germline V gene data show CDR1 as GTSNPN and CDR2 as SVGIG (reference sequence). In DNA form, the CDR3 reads TGTGCCTGGACATACGGAGTATCACCCCTCCACTTT. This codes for CAWTYGVSPLHF.

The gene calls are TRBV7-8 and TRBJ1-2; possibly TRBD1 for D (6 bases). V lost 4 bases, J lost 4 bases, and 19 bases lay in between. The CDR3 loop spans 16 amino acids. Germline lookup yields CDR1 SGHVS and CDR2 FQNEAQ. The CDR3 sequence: CASSSTDRFRAYGYTF. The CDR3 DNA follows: TGTGCCAGCAGCTCGACAGACAGGTTCAGGGCCTATGGCTACACCTTC.

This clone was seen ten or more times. Here the CDR3 DNA reads TGTGCCAGCAGTTACTCCACGGGGCCTACCTACGAGCAGTACTTC. Translation: CASSYSTGPTYEQYF. The chain combines TRBV6-5 with TRBJ2-7; D may match TRBD1 or TRBD2 (5 bases each). There are 15 residues in the CDR3. The germline CDR1 and CDR2 sequences are MNHEY and SVGAGI. V lost 0 bases, J lost 2 bases, and 11 bases lay in between.

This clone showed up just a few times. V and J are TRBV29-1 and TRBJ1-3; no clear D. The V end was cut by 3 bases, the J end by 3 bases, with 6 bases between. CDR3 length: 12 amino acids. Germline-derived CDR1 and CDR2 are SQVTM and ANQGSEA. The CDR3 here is CSVEEVGNTIYF. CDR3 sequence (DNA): TGCAGCGTTGAGGAGGTTGGAAACACCATATATTTT.

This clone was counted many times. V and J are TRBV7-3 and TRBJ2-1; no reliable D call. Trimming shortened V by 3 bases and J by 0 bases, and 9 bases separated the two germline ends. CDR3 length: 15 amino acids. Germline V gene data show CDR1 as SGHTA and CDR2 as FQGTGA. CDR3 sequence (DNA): TGTGCCAGCAGCTTCAGCCCAGACTCCTACAATGAGCAGTTCTTC. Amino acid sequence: CASSFSPDSYNEQFF.

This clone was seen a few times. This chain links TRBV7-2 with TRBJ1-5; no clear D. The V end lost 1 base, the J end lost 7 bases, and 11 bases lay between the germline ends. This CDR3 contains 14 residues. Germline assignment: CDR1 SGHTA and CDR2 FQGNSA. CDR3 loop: CASSLVAGDQPQHF. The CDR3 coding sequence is TGTGCCAGCAGCTTAGTGGCAGGAGACCAGCCCCAGCATTTT.

CDR3: CASSQGISGNSPLHF. The CDR3 DNA reads as TGTGCCAGCAGCCAAGGAATCTCCGGAAATTCACCCCTCCACTTT. The V and J genes are TRBV4-2 and TRBJ1-6, with unresolved D. Germline CDR1 LGHNA, CDR2 YNFKEQ. Deletions cut 1 base from V and 7 bases from J, with 11 bases between. This CDR3 has 15 residues.

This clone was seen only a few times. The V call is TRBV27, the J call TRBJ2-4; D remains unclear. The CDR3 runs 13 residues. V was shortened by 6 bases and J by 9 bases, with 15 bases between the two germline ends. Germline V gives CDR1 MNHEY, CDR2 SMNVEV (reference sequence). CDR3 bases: TGTGCCAGCAGCGCAGAGGCTGGGGTCATTCAGTACTTC. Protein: CASSAEAGVIQYF.

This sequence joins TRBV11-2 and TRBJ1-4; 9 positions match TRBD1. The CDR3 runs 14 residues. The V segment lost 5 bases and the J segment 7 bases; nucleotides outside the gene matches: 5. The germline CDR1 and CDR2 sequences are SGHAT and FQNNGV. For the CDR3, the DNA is TGTGCCAGCAGCCTGGGACAGGGAGGTGAAAAACTGTTTTTT. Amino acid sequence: CASSLGQGGEKLFF.

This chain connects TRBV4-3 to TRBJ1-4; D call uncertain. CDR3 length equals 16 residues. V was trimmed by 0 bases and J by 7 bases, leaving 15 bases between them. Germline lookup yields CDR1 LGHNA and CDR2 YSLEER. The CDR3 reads CASSQEPWGEGEKLFF. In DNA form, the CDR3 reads TGCGCCAGCAGCCAAGAGCCGTGGGGAGAGGGTGAAAAACTGTTTTTT.